One and the same sample provided the 25 T cell receptor beta chains below, sequenced in a study of T cell clonality in common variable immunodeficiency. Measured with immunoSEQ multiplex PCR; TCRdb has only the in-frame clones, and not every one. The sample shows 50,000 to 65,000 clones, none of them appearing just once. The sample was peripheral blood mononuclear cells. The source is a person between 18 and 70 years old in good health.

This clone has a count of ten or more. The observed sequence ends 3 residues before the CDR3 terminus, with the missing tail filled in from the germline J gene. This chain connects TRBV5-5 to TRBJ1-1, with no clear D. Per the germline V gene, CDR1 is SGHKS and CDR2 is YYEKEE (reference sequence). The V and J ends lost 2 bases and 7 bases respectively, with 12 bases between them. This CDR3 comprises 13 residues. The chain's CDR3 is CASSLSFQVEAFF. Partial CDR3 DNA: TGTGCCAGCAGCTTATCGTTTCAGGTTGAA.

Many counts were recorded for this clone. With the read ending 3 residues before the CDR3 end, the germline J gene is used to fill in that end. This chain links TRBV12-3 or TRBV12-4 with TRBJ2-3; D is uncertain. The CDR3 runs 14 residues. The CDR3 loop reads CASSLREGSDAQYF. The part of the CDR3 DNA that was read is TGTGCCAGCAGTTTACGAGAAGGTTCTGATGCG.

This clone was observed many times. The read terminates 3 residues ahead of where the CDR3 ends, so the germline J gene completes it. The chain carries TRBV12-3 or TRBV12-4 and TRBJ1-5; 8 bases map to TRBD1. After removal of 3 bases from V and 6 bases from J, the junction contained 10 bases not matched to a gene. The CDR3 is made up of 16 amino acids. CDR3 sequence: CASSFGGQVSRQPQHF. CDR3 bases read: TGTGCCAGCAGTTTTGGGGGACAGGTCAGTCGTCAGCCC.

Here the CDR3 reads CASSSQGGRNDYTF. The CDR3 bases that were read are TGTGCCAGCAGCTCACAGGGGGGGCGCAATGAC. The gene calls are TRBV7-3 and TRBJ1-2; 8 nucleotides agree with TRBD1. The sequenced fragment ends 3 residues before the CDR3 boundary, so the rest is inferred from the germline J gene. The length of the CDR3 is 14 residues. The V gene's germline CDR1 is SGHTA and CDR2 FQGTGA.

This clone was recorded many times. With the read ending 3 residues before the CDR3 end, the germline J gene is used to fill in that end. The chain combines TRBV30 with TRBJ2-3; D possibly corresponds to TRBD1 (5 bases). V lost 0 bases, J lost 3 bases, and 10 bases lay in between. Germline lookup yields CDR1 GTSNPN and CDR2 SVGIG (reference sequence). The CDR3 sequence is 14 residues long. CDR3 amino acids: CAWSVRGLTDTQYF. The sequenced part of the CDR3 DNA is TGTGCCTGGAGTGTAAGGGGCTTAACAGATACG.

This clone occurred many times. The read gets to within 3 residues of the CDR3 end, and the germline J gene fills in the rest. The genes are TRBV7-9 and TRBJ1-1; D is possibly TRBD1 (5 bases). Germline V gives CDR1 SEHNR, CDR2 FQNEAQ (reference sequence). V lost 5 bases and J lost 5, with 18 bases in between. The CDR3 is 15 residues long. CDR3 bases read: TGTGCCAGCAGCCCAAAGGACACCGGTCGGACTGAA. Residues: CASSPKDTGRTE. The CDR3 as a whole reads CASSPKDTGRTEAFF.

This clone was detected only a few times. The CDR3 end lies 3 residues beyond the end of the read and is filled in from the germline J gene. Other nucleotide sequences from this sample produce the same CDR3. The rearrangement links TRBV18 to TRBJ2-3, with 7 bases matching TRBD2. The CDR3 sequence is 17 residues long. Germline V lookup: CDR1 KGHSH, CDR2 LQKENI. V lost 4 bases, J lost 0 bases, and 10 bases stayed unmatched. The DNA read from the CDR3 is TGTGCCAGCTCACTATTTCAGCGGGGAGCTAGCACAGATACG. This sequence encodes CASSLFQRGASTDT. The whole CDR3 region reads CASSLFQRGASTDTQYF.

This clone was detected ten times or more. The read finishes 3 residues shy of the CDR3 end, and the germline J gene is used to complete it. The chain couples TRBV7-8 to TRBJ2-1; D possibly corresponds to TRBD2 (5 bases). The CDR3 has 15 residues. V lost 7 bases and J 3 bases, leaving 16 bases between the germline ends. CDR1 is SGHVS and CDR2 is FQNEAQ in the germline V gene. The chain's CDR3 is CASTSPKRGYNEQFF. CDR3 DNA, as far as it was read: TGTGCCAGCACCTCCCCGAAACGGGGCTACAATGAG.

This clone was picked up many times. The CDR3 end is not reached by the read, which stops 3 residues before it; the germline J gene fills it in. The rearrangement joins TRBV7-3 to TRBJ2-3, with D hard to call. The CDR3 contains 13 residues. Trimming took off 0 bases at V and 2 bases at J, with 3 bases between the two ends. Germline CDR1 is SGHTA and CDR2 is FQGTGA. The CDR3 DNA, read in part, is TGTGCCAGCAGCTTAACTCACACAGATACG. This encodes CASSLTHTDT. The entire CDR3 protein is CASSLTHTDTQYF.

This clone was counted ten times or more. The read ends 3 residues shy of where the CDR3 ends; the end is completed using the germline J gene. This rearrangement joins TRBV20-1 to TRBJ2-3; possibly TRBD2 for D (6 bases). Germline CDR1 and CDR2: DFQATT and SNEGSKA (reference sequence). Trimming removed 8 bases at V and 1 base at J, with 13 bases between. The CDR3 has 13 amino acids. This CDR3 reads CSPAGLRTDTQYF. The part of the CDR3 DNA that was read is TGCAGTCCCGCGGGACTCCGCACAGATACG.

This clone showed up many times. The observed sequence ends 3 residues before the CDR3 terminus, with the missing tail filled in from the germline J gene. The chain carries TRBV5-1 and TRBJ2-1, with TRBD2 matching over 7 bases. Germline V gene data show CDR1 as SGHRS and CDR2 as YFSETQ. This CDR3 has 15 amino acids. J lost 0 bases, V lost 5 bases, and 5 bases had no gene match. The sequenced part of the CDR3 DNA is TGCGCCAGCAGTGGGGGGGAAATCTCCTACAATGAG. Translated, it gives CASSGGEISYNE. The entire CDR3 reads CASSGGEISYNEQFF. Looking up the rest from reference TRBV5-1 and TRBJ2-1 gives the full variable domain: KAGVTQTPRYLIKTRGQQVTLSCSPISGHRSVSWYQQTPGQGLQFLFEYFSETQRNKGNFPGRFSGRQFSNSRSEMNVSTLELGDSALYLCASSGGEISYNEQFFGPGTRLTVL.

In this sample, this clone turned up many times. From the germline J gene comes the end of the CDR3, since the read stops 3 residues before it. The chain combines TRBV28 with TRBJ1-6; TRBD1 aligns across 7 bases. This CDR3 has 16 amino acids. CDR1 and CDR2 from the germline V gene are MDHEN and SYDVKM. Trimming at V came to 1 base and at J to 11 bases, leaving 11 bases not matched to a gene. The sequenced CDR3 bases are TGTGCCAGCAGTTTATCCGGACAGGTCCTTGGAGCACCC. This sequence encodes CASSLSGQVLGAP. The complete CDR3 protein is CASSLSGQVLGAPLHF.

This clone was seen repeatedly, ten times or more. The read is 3 residues too short to cover the CDR3 end, so that end is filled in from the germline J gene. The gene calls are TRBV28 and TRBJ1-2; D gene unclear. The V end lost 5 bases, the J end lost 1 base, and 8 bases lay between the germline ends. The CDR3 contains 13 residues. Germline CDR1 reads MDHEN; CDR2 reads SYDVKM. CDR3 residues: CASSPRFNYGYTF. The part of the CDR3 DNA that was read is TGTGCCAGCAGTCCAAGGTTTAACTATGGC.

This clone came up many times. The read halts 3 residues ahead of the CDR3 end, with the missing end drawn from the germline J gene. The chain combines TRBV7-8 with TRBJ1-2; a weak D match, TRBD1 (6 bases). The CDR3 extends over 14 amino acids. V was cut by 5 bases and J by 6 bases, with 16 bases left in between. Per germline, CDR1 SGHVS and CDR2 FQNEAQ. CDR3 DNA (partial): TGTGCCAGCAGCCCAGAGGAGGGGGTGAATGGC. This codes for CASSPEEGVNG. The full CDR3 protein is CASSPEEGVNGYTF.

This clone occurred many times. The CDR3 end is not reached by the read, which stops 3 residues before it; the germline J gene fills it in. The V gene is TRBV2, the J gene TRBJ1-5; TRBD1 matches 8 bases. V lost 6 bases and J lost 8; bases outside the gene matches: 12. The CDR3 is 15 residues long. Germline assignment: CDR1 SNHLY and CDR2 FYNNEI. The chain's CDR3 is CASSARTGQMEPQHF. The CDR3 bases that were read are TGTGCCAGCAGCGCTAGGACAGGGCAAATGGAGCCC.

This clone showed up many times. The read comes to an end 3 residues before the CDR3 does, leaving the germline J gene to fill in the end. V and J are TRBV19 and TRBJ1-6; D gene uncertain. The CDR3 has 15 amino acids. Trimming took off 3 bases at V and 9 bases at J, with 15 bases between the two ends. Germline values: CDR1 LNHDA, CDR2 SQIVND (reference sequence). This CDR3 is CASSIQVAQPSPLHF. The sequenced CDR3 bases are TGTGCCAGTAGTATCCAGGTGGCCCAGCCTTCACCC.

The sample holds many counts of this clone. The read terminates 3 residues before the CDR3 end, so the remaining end is supplied by the germline J gene. The chain carries TRBV19 and TRBJ1-1; D perhaps matches TRBD1 (5 bases). The CDR3 covers 12 residues. The germline gives CDR1 LNHDA, CDR2 SQIVND (reference sequence). Trimming removed 6 bases from V and 4 bases from J, with 9 bases in between. The sequenced CDR3 bases are TGTGCCAGTAGGTGGGGGGTCACTGAA. This encodes CASRWGVTE. The whole CDR3 reads CASRWGVTEAFF.

This clone came up many times. The observed sequence ends 3 residues before the CDR3 terminus, with the missing tail filled in from the germline J gene. This chain links TRBV5-1 with TRBJ2-1, with 13 bases that match TRBD2. The CDR3 runs to 17 residues. Germline V lookup: CDR1 SGHRS, CDR2 YFSETQ. V lost 2 bases, J lost 0 bases, and 2 bases stayed unmatched. The CDR3 loop is CASSFGLAGDSYNEQFF. The CDR3 bases that were read are TGCGCCAGCAGCTTCGGACTAGCGGGGGACTCCTACAATGAG.

This clone was recorded many times. The CDR3 end lies 3 residues beyond the end of the read and is filled in from the germline J gene. The chain employs TRBV9 and TRBJ2-3, with D perhaps TRBD1 (6 bases). Looked up from germline, CDR1 is SGDLS and CDR2 is YYNGEE. V lost 2 bases to trimming and J lost 3 bases, with 16 bases between them. The length of the CDR3 is 16 residues. The CDR3 sequence is CASSVLQGGRTDTQYF. The covered CDR3 bases are TGTGCCAGCAGCGTGTTACAGGGCGGGCGTACAGATACG. Supplemented by reference TRBV9 and TRBJ2-3, the full variable domain reads DSGVTQTPKHLITATGQRVTLRCSPRSGDLSVYWYQQSLDQGLQFLIQYYNGEERAKGNILERFSAQQFPDLHSELNLSSLELGDSALYFCASSVLQGGRTDTQYFGPGTRLTVL.

This clone appeared many times. The CDR3 DNA, read in part, is TGCAGTGCTTTACTAGCGGGGAGCACAGATACG. Amino acids: CSALLAGSTDT. The complete CDR3 protein is CSALLAGSTDTQYF. The chain couples TRBV20-1 to TRBJ2-3; 10 nucleotides agree with TRBD2. The read ends 3 residues early relative to the CDR3; the germline J gene fills the gap. V gave up 5 bases and J gave up 0 bases; unmatched junction bases: 2. In germline, CDR1 is DFQATT, CDR2 SNEGSKA (reference sequence). This CDR3 region has 14 residues.

This clone was found many times. CDR3 sequence reads: CASSRGLLGTEAFF. CDR3 DNA (partial): TGTGCCAGCAGCAGGGGCCTCTTAGGCACTGAA. The chain links TRBV12-3 or TRBV12-4 to TRBJ1-1, with D possibly being TRBD1 (6 bases). From the germline J gene comes the end of the CDR3, since the read stops 3 residues before it. The CDR3 spans 14 residues. The ends were cut back, 6 bases at V and 4 bases at J, with 15 bases in the middle.

This clone was found many times. The read terminates 3 residues before the CDR3 end, so the remaining end is supplied by the germline J gene. This chain joins TRBV7-9 and TRBJ2-7, with 10 bases matching TRBD2. V shed 3 bases and J 5 bases; nucleotides not matched to a gene: 4. The germline V gene has CDR1 SEHNR and CDR2 FQNEAQ (reference sequence). The CDR3 spans 14 residues. CDR3: CASSFGLAGDEQYF. The CDR3 bases that were read are TGTGCCAGCAGCTTCGGGCTAGCGGGAGACGAG.

This clone appeared many times. The CDR3 DNA, read in part, is TGTGCCAGCAGTGTGTCTAGCGGGTCTAGCACAGATACG. It codes for CASSVSSGSSTDT. The whole CDR3 reads CASSVSSGSSTDTQYF. The rearrangement links TRBV6-1 to TRBJ2-3; 8 bases map to TRBD2. The read ends 3 residues before the CDR3 terminus; that terminus is restored from the germline J gene. After removal of 4 bases from V and 0 bases from J, the junction contained 6 bases not matched to a gene. Germline V CDR1 and CDR2: MNHNS, SASEGT. The CDR3 consists of 16 residues.

This clone came up many times. CDR3 region: CASSGLTGVRTDTQYF. Partial CDR3 DNA: TGTGCCAGCAGTGGGTTAACAGGGGTGCGCACAGATACG. The chain is built from TRBV28 and TRBJ2-3, with 7 positions matching TRBD1. The DNA ends 3 residues before the CDR3 does, and the rest of the CDR3 is filled in from the germline J gene. The CDR3 length is 16 residues. Losses at the gene ends were 5 bases for V and 1 base for J; bases not matched to a gene: 9. CDR1 is MDHEN and CDR2 is SYDVKM in the germline V gene.

In its sample, this clone was seen many times. The CDR3 end falls 3 residues outside the read, so it is completed with the germline J gene. The V gene is TRBV7-3, the J gene TRBJ2-3; D remains ambiguous. Trimming took 2 bases from V and 2 from J, leaving 8 bases between them. The CDR3 has 14 residues. From germline, CDR1 is SGHTA and CDR2 FQGTGA. The CDR3 reads CASSLPQVTDTQYF. The CDR3 bases that were read are TGTGCCAGCAGCTTACCGCAGGTCACAGATACG.